This T cell receptor beta chain stems from a study of human T cells and chemical hapten exposure. Broader study findings: Those TCRs sitting above 1 in 1000 frequency stayed the same with DPC sensitization.

Before extraction, the whole blood was not fractionated, and total RNA was taken from it. Original handling: With a range of about 20,000 to 750,000, the median per sample was around 96,000 TCRs. Each CDR3 protein gets one entry after TCRdb re-called the 5' RACE reads with MiXCR. These V and J calls are TCRdb output, not the study's own analysis. The sample lists 70,000 to 85,000 distinct CDR3 sequences, about a sixth seen once, with nearly 7% in the top ten. Comment on this clonotype: The antigen remains unidentified.

The CDR3 spans 18 residues. Germline assignment: CDR1 MGHRA and CDR2 YSYEKL. Trimming removed 0 bases from V and 4 bases from J; junction bases left unmatched: 9. The TCR sequence derives from a female donor in good health. V gene TRBV4-1 combines with J gene TRBJ1-1; 12 bases are shared with TRBD1. The CDR3 sequence is CASSQDWGTGGSGTEAFF. CDR3 DNA: TGCGCCAGCAGCCAAGATTGGGGGACAGGGGGCTCTGGCACTGAAGCTTTCTTT.